This TCR beta chain derives from a study of cytomegalovirus exposure and HLA in healthy donors. Study findings and constraints: In an earlier analysis, most TCR beta V segments were productive about 87% or about 30% of the time.

Germline V gene lookup returns CDR1 MNHEY and CDR2 SVGAGI. Unmatched junction bases numbered 1, after V lost 0 bases and J lost 4 bases. CDR3 length: 14 residues. Vbeta (60) and Jbeta (13) primers were used in the PCR. Clones were read by immunoSEQ multiplex PCR, and TCRdb kept only the in-frame ones, dropping some. Of roughly 180,000 clones in the sample, roughly four fifths were seen once. This clone was seen more than once but under ten times. Its cognate antigen is unknown. The TCR comes from a female donor in good health and CMV-seronegative. Sequenced material: PBMCs. V usage is TRBV6-5 and J usage is TRBJ2-3, with TRBD2 identical over 7 bases. For the CDR3, the DNA is TGTGCCAGCAGTTACTCTGCGGGGGCAGATACGCAGTATTTT. It specifies CASSYSAGADTQYF.